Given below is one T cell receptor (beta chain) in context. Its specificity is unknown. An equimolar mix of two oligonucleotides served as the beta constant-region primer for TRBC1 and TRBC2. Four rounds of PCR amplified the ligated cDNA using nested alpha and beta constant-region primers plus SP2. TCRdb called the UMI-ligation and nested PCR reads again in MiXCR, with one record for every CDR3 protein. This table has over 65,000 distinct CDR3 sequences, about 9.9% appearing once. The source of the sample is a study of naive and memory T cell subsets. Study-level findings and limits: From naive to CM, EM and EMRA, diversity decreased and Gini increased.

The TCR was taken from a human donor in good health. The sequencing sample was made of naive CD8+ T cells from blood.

In DNA, the CDR3 is TGTGCCAGCCGGGGGCGGGAGGCTCCCTACGAGCAGTACTTC. This sequence encodes CASRGREAPYEQYF. V is TRBV2 and J is TRBJ2-7; 8 bases map to TRBD2. V lost 8 bases and J lost 2; bases outside the gene matches: 8. Germline CDR1 reads SNHLY; CDR2 reads FYNNEI. The CDR3 totals 14 residues.